These 24 T cell receptor beta chains originate from one sample sequenced in a study of metastatic and nonmetastatic thyroid tumors. TCRdb re-processed the PCR reads through MiXCR. The table includes some 30,000 clones, 9.5% to 14% detected once. No treatment had been given to any patient before thyroid surgery. Sequenced: blood. The receptors stem from a female donor with papillary thyroid cancer or a benign thyroid nodule (not recorded which). Some clones in this sample may be carry-over from other donors' samples.

This clone was seen repeatedly, ten times or more. The J gene is TRBJ2-1, the V gene TRBV5-6, with 11 bases identical to TRBD1. The CDR3 consists of 16 residues. Germline V gene sequence: CDR1 SGHDT, CDR2 YYEEEE. V lost 4 bases and J lost 3; bases outside the gene matches: 6. The chain's CDR3 is CASSPRTGGFYNEQFF. The CDR3, as DNA: TGTGCCAGCAGCCCAAGGACAGGGGGCTTCTACAATGAGCAGTTCTTC. The whole variable domain, remainder taken from reference TRBV5-6 and TRBJ2-1, is DAGVTQSPTHLIKTRGQQVTLRCSPKSGHDTVSWYQQALGQGPQFIFQYYEEEERQRGNFPDRFSGHQFPNYSSELNVNALLLGDSALYLCASSPRTGGFYNEQFFGPGTRLTVL.

There are many counts of this clone. The V gene is TRBV7-9, the J gene TRBJ2-7, with 8 bases matching TRBD1. Per the germline V gene, CDR1 is SEHNR and CDR2 is FQNEAQ (reference sequence). The trim removed 5 bases at V and 6 bases at J, leaving 9 bases unmatched. The CDR3 extends over 14 amino acids. CDR3 loop: CASSGQGSSGEQYF. DNA of the CDR3: TGTGCCAGCAGCGGACAGGGAAGCTCGGGCGAGCAGTACTTC.

This clone has ten or more counts. V gene TRBV30 combines with J gene TRBJ1-4; unclear D gene. V gave up 0 bases and J gave up 5 bases, with 10 bases separating them. Germline CDR1 GTSNPN, CDR2 SVGIG (reference sequence). This CDR3 is 14 amino acids long. This CDR3 reads CAWSVRILNEKLFF. CDR3 nucleotides: TGTGCCTGGAGTGTACGAATCTTAAATGAAAAACTGTTTTTT.

This rearrangement joins TRBV6-1 to TRBJ2-1, with 7 bases that match TRBD2. The CDR3 is made up of 13 amino acids. V was pared by 8 bases and J by 0 bases, with 1 base of the junction left unmatched. CDR1 is MNHNS, CDR2 SASEGT, per germline. The CDR3 loop is CASGRDSYNEQFF. The CDR3 region has the DNA TGTGCCAGCGGGAGGGACTCCTACAATGAGCAGTTCTTC.

In this sample, this clone turned up many times. The chain is built from TRBV19 and TRBJ2-1, with D maybe TRBD2 (7 bases). This CDR3 region has 13 residues. Germline V gene sequence: CDR1 LNHDA, CDR2 SQIVND (reference sequence). V was cut by 8 bases and J by 12 bases, with 20 bases left in between. The CDR3 DNA reads as TGTGCCAGTGATCCTTCTGGACTAGGGGGGCAGTTCTTC. This codes for CASDPSGLGGQFF.

This clone was seen many times. V and J are TRBV28 and TRBJ2-2; D is unclear. The ends were cut back, 6 bases at V and 5 bases at J, with 10 bases in the middle. Germline CDR1 and CDR2: MDHEN and SYDVKM. This CDR3 comprises 13 residues. The chain's CDR3 is CASRSLGTGELFF. The CDR3 DNA is TGTGCCAGCAGAAGCCTAGGGACCGGGGAGCTGTTTTTT.

The table lists this clone with many counts. This rearrangement joins TRBV2 to TRBJ2-1; 7 bases align to TRBD2. Germline values: CDR1 SNHLY, CDR2 FYNNEI. This CDR3 has 15 amino acids. J gave up 10 bases and V 5 bases, and 14 bases lay outside the gene matches. The CDR3 spells CASSSMGGAGGEQFF. CDR3 DNA: TGTGCCAGCAGTTCAATGGGAGGGGCCGGGGGGGAGCAGTTCTTC.

This clone occurred many times. V is TRBV9 and J is TRBJ2-3; 7 nucleotides align to TRBD2. The CDR3 extends over 16 amino acids. The V and J ends lost 4 bases and 0 bases, in that order; junction bases with no gene match: 8. Germline CDR1 and CDR2: SGDLS and YYNGEE. The CDR3 here is CASSPHGGVSTDTQYF. DNA for the CDR3: TGTGCCAGCAGCCCACATGGGGGGGTTAGCACAGATACGCAGTATTTT.

This clone was seen at least ten times. V is TRBV24-1 and J is TRBJ2-5, with D hard to call. Germline V gene lookup returns CDR1 KGHDR and CDR2 SFDVKD. V was trimmed by 5 bases and J by 4 bases, leaving 7 bases between them. The CDR3 spans 12 residues. The CDR3 bases are TGTGCCACCAGTGGACCGAGAGAGACCCAGTACTTC. Its translation: CATSGPRETQYF.

This clone is medium-sized in the sample. The chain carries TRBV12-3 or TRBV12-4 and TRBJ2-1; the D is unclear. V was clipped by 6 bases and J by 5 bases, with 11 bases between them. The CDR3 covers 13 residues. DNA for the CDR3: TGTGCCAGCAGCGAACGGTCCGACAATGAGCAGTTCTTC. Translated: CASSERSDNEQFF.

This clone appeared many times. V gene TRBV7-8 combines with J gene TRBJ2-1, with no clear D. CDR1 and CDR2 (germline): SGHVS, FQNEAQ. The CDR3 has 17 residues. V was pared by 5 bases and J by 0 bases, with 17 bases between. The CDR3 loop is CASSLRLQTSSYNEQFF. CDR3 bases: TGTGCCAGCAGCCTTAGACTCCAAACGAGCTCCTACAATGAGCAGTTCTTC.

The chain recombines TRBV20-1 with TRBJ1-1; D ambiguous. The CDR3 is 14 residues long. Looked up from germline, CDR1 is DFQATT and CDR2 is SNEGSKA (reference sequence). Trimming stripped 5 bases from V and 5 bases from J, with 18 bases between. CDR3 nucleotides: TGCAGTGCTCCCTCTTACGCGGGCGGAACTGAAGCTTTCTTT. It encodes CSAPSYAGGTEAFF.

This clone came up many times. The CDR3 DNA reads TGTGCCAGCAGCCCGTCGGAGTTGAACGAGCAGTACTTC. Its protein is CASSPSELNEQYF. This sequence joins TRBV2 and TRBJ2-7; no definite D call. CDR3 size: 13 residues. The germline gives CDR1 SNHLY, CDR2 FYNNEI. Trimming removed 6 bases at V and 5 bases at J, with 14 bases between. Using reference TRBV2 and TRBJ2-7 for the parts outside the CDR3, the full variable domain is EPEVTQTPSHQVTQMGQEVILRCVPISNHLYFYWYRQILGQKVEFLVSFYNNEISEKSEIFDDQFSVERPDGSNFTLKIRSTKLEDSAMYFCASSPSELNEQYFGPGTRLTVT.

This clone was recorded many times. The gene calls are TRBV5-5 and TRBJ2-2; D may match TRBD1 or TRBD2 (6 bases each). Germline values: CDR1 SGHKS, CDR2 YYEKEE (reference sequence). V was cut by 1 base and J by 7 bases, with 17 bases left in between. The CDR3 loop spans 16 amino acids. CDR3 region: CASSLQGGRGGGELFF. CDR3 nucleotides: TGTGCCAGCAGCTTGCAAGGGGGGAGAGGCGGCGGGGAGCTGTTTTTT.

There are a few counts of this clone. This chain uses TRBV6-2 or TRBV6-3 with TRBJ2-1, with no clear D. V lost 4 bases, J lost 0 bases, and 16 bases lay in between. CDR1 MNHEY and CDR2 SVGEGT come from the germline V gene. The length of the CDR3 is 17 residues. CDR3 DNA sequence: TGTGCCAGCAGTTCTGAACTGACACACGGCTCCTACAATGAGCAGTTCTTC. Translated: CASSSELTHGSYNEQFF.

This clone was found many times. This chain joins TRBV28 and TRBJ1-1, with D hard to call. The CDR3 runs 11 residues. Trimming took off 7 bases at V and 7 bases at J, with 10 bases between the two ends. Germline loops: CDR1 MDHEN, CDR2 SYDVKM. In nucleotides, the CDR3 is TGTGCCAGCAAGCAGGTAGTTGAAGCTTTCTTT. Translation: CASKQVVEAFF.

This clone was recorded many times. The rearrangement links TRBV28 to TRBJ2-7; D is unresolved. Germline V gene data show CDR1 as MDHEN and CDR2 as SYDVKM. This CDR3 spans 11 amino acids. V was clipped by 4 bases and J by 8 bases, with 9 bases between them. CDR3 DNA sequence: TGTGCCAGCAGTTCCTCCGAAAAGCAGTACTTC. Translated: CASSSSEKQYF.

Ten or more counts support this clone. V is TRBV11-2 and J is TRBJ2-7; D is perhaps TRBD2 (5 bases). Trimming removed 5 bases from V and 1 base from J, with 18 bases in between. From germline, CDR1 is SGHAT and CDR2 FQNNGV. The CDR3 contains 16 residues. The CDR3 region has the DNA TGTGCCAGCAGCACCCGGACTTTTACCACTTCCTACGAGCAGTACTTC. This encodes CASSTRTFTTSYEQYF.

This clone appeared many times. V usage is TRBV15 and J usage is TRBJ2-1; maybe TRBD2 (6 bases). V lost 4 bases and J 2 bases, leaving 21 bases between the germline ends. The CDR3 is made up of 18 amino acids. Germline V gene sequence: CDR1 LNHNV, CDR2 YYDKDF (reference sequence). The CDR3 DNA is TGTGCCACCAGCACTCTCAAAATGGGGCTAGCGACCTACAATGAGCAGTTCTTC. Protein: CATSTLKMGLATYNEQFF.

This clone was picked up many times. A much bigger clone sits one base away, suggesting this may be a read error. V gene TRBV27 combines with J gene TRBJ2-1; 7 nucleotides line up with TRBD1. The CDR3 runs to 15 residues. Germline-derived CDR1 and CDR2 are MNHEY and SMNVEV (reference sequence). After removal of 11 bases from V and 3 bases from J, the junction contained 13 bases not matched to a gene. The CDR3: CAGFLKGANYNEQFF. The CDR3 DNA follows: TGTGCCGGCTTTCTGAAGGGGGCGAACTACAATGAGCAGTTCTTC.

Ten or more counts support this clone. This chain joins TRBV12-3 or TRBV12-4 and TRBJ1-1, with D unclear. This CDR3 is built from 13 residues. Trimming took off 6 bases at V and 1 base at J, with 9 bases between the two ends. CDR3 residues: CASSPDGNTEAFF. The CDR3 DNA is TGTGCCAGCAGCCCGGACGGGAACACTGAAGCTTTCTTT.

This clone was seen many times. The chain carries TRBV6-1 and TRBJ2-2; 11 bases are shared with TRBD1. CDR1 and CDR2 (germline): MNHNS, SASEGT. This CDR3 spans 16 amino acids. Unmatched junction bases numbered 10, after V lost 6 bases and J lost 7 bases. CDR3 bases: TGTGCCAGCAGAGACGGACAGGGGGCGCTGAGCGGGGAGCTGTTTTTT. Translated, it gives CASRDGQGALSGELFF.

The sample holds many counts of this clone. The chain recombines TRBV20-1 with TRBJ2-1; D is undetermined. The V end was cut by 3 bases, the J end by 8 bases, with 14 bases between. The V gene's germline CDR1 is DFQATT and CDR2 SNEGSKA (reference sequence). The CDR3 contains 13 residues. CDR3 amino acids: CSASGHNLDEQFF. CDR3 nucleotide sequence: TGCAGTGCTAGTGGCCACAACCTCGATGAGCAGTTCTTC.

This clone was seen ten or more times. Other DNA sequences in the same sample also yield this CDR3. The chain has TRBV12-3 or TRBV12-4 and TRBJ1-1; D possibly corresponds to TRBD1 (6 bases). Trimming cost V 6 bases and J 4 bases, with 15 bases left between them. This CDR3 has 14 amino acids. CDR3 sequence (DNA): TGTGCCAGCAGACGAACAGGGAGCGGCACTGAAGCTTTCTTT. This translates into CASRRTGSGTEAFF.